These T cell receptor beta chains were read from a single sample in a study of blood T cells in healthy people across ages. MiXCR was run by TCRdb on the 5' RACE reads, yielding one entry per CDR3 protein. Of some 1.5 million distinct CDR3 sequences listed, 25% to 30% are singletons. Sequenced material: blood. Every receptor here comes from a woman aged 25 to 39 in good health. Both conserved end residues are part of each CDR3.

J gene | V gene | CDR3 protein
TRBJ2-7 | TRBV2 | CASRRDSYNSYEQYF
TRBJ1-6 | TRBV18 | CASSLTENNSPLHF
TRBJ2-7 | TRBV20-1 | CSASRLAGGLSDEQYF
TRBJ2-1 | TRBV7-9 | CASSLVLAPLYNEQFF
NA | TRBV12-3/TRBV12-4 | CASSSGGPGGTQYF
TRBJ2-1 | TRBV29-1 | CSVGGLSTRFNEQFF
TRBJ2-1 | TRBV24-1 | CATSDSGTSLPHEQFF
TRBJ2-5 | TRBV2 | CASRSRGETQYF
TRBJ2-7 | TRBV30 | CAWGTGVRYEQYF
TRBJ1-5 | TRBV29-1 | CSVAGTGRNQPQHF
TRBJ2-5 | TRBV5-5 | CASFRRGQETQYF
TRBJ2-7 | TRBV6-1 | CASSEIPPGPSSYEQYF
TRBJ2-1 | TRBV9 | CASSEKGLAVEQFF
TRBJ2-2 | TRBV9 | CASSADGPNTGELFF
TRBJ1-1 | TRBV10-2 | CAGGGAITEAFF
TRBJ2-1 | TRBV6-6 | CASSRTGSYNEQFF
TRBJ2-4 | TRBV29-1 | CSVDRGWGNEQYF
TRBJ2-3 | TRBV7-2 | CASSYRTGGTDTQYF
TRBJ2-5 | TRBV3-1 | CASSQALGEETQYF
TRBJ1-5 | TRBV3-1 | CASSQDGGNQPQHF
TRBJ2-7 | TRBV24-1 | CATSGGSGPLYEQYF
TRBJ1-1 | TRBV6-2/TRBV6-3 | CASSPHLLTGDTEAFF
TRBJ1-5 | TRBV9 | CASSVEVGQPQHF
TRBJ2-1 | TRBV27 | CASRMGGGADEQFF
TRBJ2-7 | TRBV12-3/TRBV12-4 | CASGGTVVSYEQYF
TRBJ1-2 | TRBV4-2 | CASSQEYFSSRQLYDYTF
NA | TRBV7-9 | CASSRRREGSYNEQYF
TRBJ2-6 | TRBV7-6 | CASSSRGGPGANVLTF
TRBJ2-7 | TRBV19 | CASSLTGTSSYEQYF
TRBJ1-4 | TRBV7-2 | CASRSWEDSTDTQFF
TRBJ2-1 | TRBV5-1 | CASSLAGAGEYNEQFF
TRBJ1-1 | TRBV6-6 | CASSGPGPSNTEAFF
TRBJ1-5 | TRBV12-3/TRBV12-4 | CASSLEFRAPGEYSNQPQHF
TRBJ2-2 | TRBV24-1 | CATSDLDPGNTGELFF
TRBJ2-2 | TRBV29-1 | CSVGEARTGELFF
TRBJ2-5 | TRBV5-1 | CASRGDAGETQYF
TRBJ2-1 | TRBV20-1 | CSAREAGGNNEQFF
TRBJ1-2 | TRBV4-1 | CASSQVLRGTRVGYTF
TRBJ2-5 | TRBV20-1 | CSARGQGYPNEQYF
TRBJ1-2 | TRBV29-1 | CSVEDQENALYGYTF
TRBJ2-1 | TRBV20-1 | CSASRDNRAYNERFF
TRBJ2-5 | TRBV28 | CASVGWVSETQYF
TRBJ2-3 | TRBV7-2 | CAGSSLFTDTQYF
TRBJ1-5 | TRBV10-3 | CAISEGTNQPQHF
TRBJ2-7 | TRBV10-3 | CAIQGGVLGEQYF
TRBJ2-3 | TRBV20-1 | CSARLASGLAGGTDTQYF
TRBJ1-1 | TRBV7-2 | CASTLWGGNTEAFF
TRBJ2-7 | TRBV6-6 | CASDTSGTSYEQYF
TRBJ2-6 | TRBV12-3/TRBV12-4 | CASRPKQFSGANVLTF
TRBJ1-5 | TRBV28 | CASSGAHQPQHF
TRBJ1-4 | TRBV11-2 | CASSLLLTSTNEKLFF
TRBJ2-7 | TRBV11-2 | CASSGRVLRREQYF
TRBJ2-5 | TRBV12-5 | CASGLVVTSGHQETQYF
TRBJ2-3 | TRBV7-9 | CASSRDSGASTDTQYF
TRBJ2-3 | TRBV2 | CASSARRAGNRWGTDTQYF
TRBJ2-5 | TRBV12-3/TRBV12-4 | CASRLTSGGGETQYF
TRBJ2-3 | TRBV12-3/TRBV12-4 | CASSFGSGETDTQYF
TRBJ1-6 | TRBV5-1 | CASSPGTGVSYNSPLHF
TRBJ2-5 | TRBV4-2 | CASSQGGSGQGIQTQYF